This T cell receptor beta chain was observed in a study of T cells in Graves' hyperthyroidism and ophthalmopathy. TCR beta CDR3 sequences were amplified from RNA transcripts. First-round RT-PCR of the TCR CDR3 relied on the HTBI primer set. TCRdb re-analysed the multiplex PCR reads in MiXCR, keeping a single row per CDR3 protein. This table holds about 480,000 distinct CDR3 sequences, roughly 14% found once. Only a few counts were recorded for this clonotype. The CDR3 is made up of 15 amino acids. The ends were cut back, 0 bases at V and 3 bases at J, with 10 bases in the middle. Germline CDR1 reads SGHRS; CDR2 reads YFSETQ.

The sample taken for sequencing was blood. This TCR came from a woman in her late teens or twenties with Graves' hyperthyroidism. This rearrangement joins TRBV5-1 to TRBJ1-3; D is ambiguous. The CDR3 sequence: CASSLGAGVGNTIYF. CDR3 nucleotides: TGCGCCAGCAGCTTGGGCGCAGGAGTTGGAAACACCATATATTTT.